The TCR beta chain described here comes from a study of CD8 T cells in ankylosing spondylitis. The sample holds many counts of this clonotype. The antigen remains unidentified. TCRdb independently ran MiXCR on the 5' RACE reads; one entry per CDR3 protein. This table has 250,000 to 400,000 distinct CDR3 sequences, around a tenth appearing once. The V and J ends lost 5 bases and 0 bases, in that order; junction bases with no gene match: 4. CDR3 length: 14 amino acids. The V gene's germline CDR1 is SGHTA and CDR2 FQGNSA. The study's findings and limits: The authors reported significant enrichment of disease-linked clones in matched ankylosing spondylitis synovial fluid. CD8+ disease-linked clones were present at relatively low frequencies in blood.

Sequencing used blood, either unsorted or a sorted T cell fraction (not recorded which). The V call is TRBV7-2, the J call TRBJ2-7, with TRBD1 matching 7 bases. The receptor comes from a female donor with ankylosing spondylitis or in good health (not recorded which). The CDR3 protein is CASSQDRFSYEQYF. CDR3 in DNA: TGTGCCAGCAGCCAGGACAGGTTCTCCTACGAGCAGTACTTC.